The 11 T cell receptor beta chains in this list originate from one sample, sequenced in a study of beta chain features in type 1 diabetes. Expressed TCRB transcripts were sequenced after all isolated RNA was converted to cDNA. Method: immunoSEQ multiplex PCR; TCRdb's copy keeps in-frame clones and lacks some. The sample shows approximately 400,000 clones, about 16% of them seen only once. The sequencing sample was made of naive CD4+ T cells from blood. The receptors stem from a woman aged 18-29 years in good health.

The chain combines TRBV29-1 with TRBJ2-5; 9 bases line up with TRBD2. Per the germline V gene, CDR1 is SQVTM and CDR2 is ANQGSEA. This CDR3 contains 14 residues. Germline trimming cut 7 bases from V and 1 base from J; bases unmatched to any gene: 7. Here the CDR3 DNA reads TGCAGCGGACAGACTAGCGGAGTCCAAGAGACCCAGTACTTC. It yields the protein CSGQTSGVQETQYF. Full variable domain (missing parts from reference TRBV29-1 and TRBJ2-5): SAVISQKPSRDICQRGTSLTIQCQVDSQVTMMFWYRQQPGQSLTLIATANQGSEATYESGFVIDKFPISRPNLTFSTLTVSNMSPEDSSIYLCSGQTSGVQETQYFGPGTRLLVL.

This clone appeared a few times. The V gene is TRBV7-2, the J gene TRBJ2-3; maybe TRBD1 (7 bases). This CDR3 is 14 amino acids long. Trimming removed 5 bases from V and 0 bases from J, with 9 bases in between. The germline gives CDR1 SGHTA, CDR2 FQGNSA. CDR3 region: CASSAGQSTDTQYF. CDR3 in DNA: TGTGCCAGCAGCGCGGGACAGAGCACAGATACGCAGTATTTT.

The chain joins TRBV15 to TRBJ1-5; possible D gene TRBD1, 5 bases. The CDR3 totals 13 residues. From germline, CDR1 is LNHNV and CDR2 YYDKDF (reference sequence). The germline V and J ends were trimmed by 0 bases and 6 bases, with 6 bases remaining between them. DNA for the CDR3: TGTGCCACCAGCAGAGACAGGGTTCAGCCCCAGCATTTT. Amino acid sequence: CATSRDRVQPQHF.

This clone has just one count. The chain is built from TRBV5-1 and TRBJ2-5; the match to TRBD2 covers 10 bases. The CDR3 runs 16 residues. Losses at the gene ends were 4 bases for V and 4 bases for J; bases not matched to a gene: 10. Germline V CDR1 and CDR2: SGHRS, YFSETQ. The CDR3 nucleotides are TGCGCCAGCAGCGGATTAGCGGGAGGAACCTCAGAGACCCAGTACTTC. Translated, it gives CASSGLAGGTSETQYF.

The chain has TRBV6-6 and TRBJ2-4, with 11 positions matching TRBD1. Germline V lookup: CDR1 MNHNY, CDR2 SVGAGI (reference sequence). The J segment lost 0 bases and the V segment lost 8 bases, leaving 6 bases of the junction unmatched. CDR3 length: 16 residues. The chain's CDR3 is CASAGQGGLAKNIQYF. The CDR3 DNA reads as TGTGCCAGCGCGGGACAGGGGGGCCTAGCCAAAAACATTCAGTACTTC.

The chain is built from TRBV19 and TRBJ2-3, with 8 positions matching TRBD2. Trimming removed 5 bases from V and 1 base from J; junction bases left unmatched: 8. The germline V gene has CDR1 LNHDA and CDR2 SQIVND (reference sequence). The CDR3 runs 16 residues. The DNA for the CDR3 is TGTGCCAGTAGTCGCGTAGCGGGAAGCCGCACAGATACGCAGTATTTT. Residues: CASSRVAGSRTDTQYF.

This clone was seen more than once but under ten times. V usage is TRBV5-5 and J usage is TRBJ2-1; 10 positions match TRBD2. Germline assignment: CDR1 SGHKS and CDR2 YYEKEE (reference sequence). J gave up 3 bases and V 2 bases, and 2 bases lay outside the gene matches. The CDR3 sequence is 15 residues long. CDR3 nucleotides: TGTGCCAGCAGCTTACTAGCGGGGAACTACAATGAGCAGTTCTTC. This gives the protein CASSLLAGNYNEQFF. Full variable domain (missing parts from reference TRBV5-5 and TRBJ2-1): DAGVTQSPTHLIKTRGQQVTLRCSPISGHKSVSWYQQVLGQGPQFIFQYYEKEERGRGNFPDRFSARQFPNYSSELNVNALLLGDSALYLCASSLLAGNYNEQFFGPGTRLTVL.

This clone was counted between two and nine times. One junction end disagrees with the germline gene, perhaps due to a read error. The V call is TRBV6-4, the J call TRBJ1-1; 8 bases agree with TRBD1. Germline CDR1 MRHNA, CDR2 SNTAGT. CDR3 length: 12 residues. The CDR3 spells CASRGRIAEAFF. In nucleotides, the CDR3 is TGTGCAAGCAGGGGGCGAATCGCTGAAGCTTTCTTT.

This clone came up a few times. The V call is TRBV9, the J call TRBJ2-1; 9 bases are a match to TRBD2. Germline V CDR1 and CDR2: SGDLS, YYNGEE. This CDR3 region has 14 residues. With 7 bases clipped from V and 7 bases from J, the junction kept 9 bases outside the gene matches. The CDR3 here is CASGLAGNKNEQFF. The CDR3 bases are TGTGCCAGCGGCCTAGCGGGAAATAAGAATGAGCAGTTCTTC.

This clone was found a few times. V usage is TRBV28 and J usage is TRBJ2-7; 9 nucleotides match TRBD1. CDR1 MDHEN and CDR2 SYDVKM come from the germline V gene. The V gene end was trimmed by 8 bases and the J gene end by 4 bases; junction bases not matched to a gene: 9. CDR3 length: 14 amino acids. The CDR3 DNA reads TGTGCCAGCCGAGTATGGGGACAGGGATACGAGCAGTACTTC. Encoded protein: CASRVWGQGYEQYF.

This clone was picked up a small number of times. The genes are TRBV7-9 and TRBJ1-1, with 8 positions matching TRBD1. Germline trimming cut 0 bases from V and 5 bases from J; bases unmatched to any gene: 11. Germline values: CDR1 SEHNR, CDR2 FQNEAQ (reference sequence). This CDR3 has 17 amino acids. For the CDR3, the DNA is TGTGCCAGCAGCTTAGCGGGGTCGGGCAGGGGGCGAACTGAAGCTTTCTTT. Its translation: CASSLAGSGRGRTEAFF.